The following is a T cell receptor beta chain sequence with its context. What it recognizes is unknown. The data were taken from a study of cytomegalovirus exposure and HLA in healthy donors. Unrecorded immune exposure was likely among donors, who were nominally healthy when sampled. Use of 60 Vbeta and 13 Jbeta primers characterized the PCR. Data came from immunoSEQ multiplex PCR; TCRdb stores just in-frame clones and leaves some out. The sample lists approximately 86,000 clones, around 85% seen once, with less than 8% in the top ten. Study-level findings and limits: In a later analysis, HLA-C alleles had the fewest associated TCRs, DRB1 alleles the most. In a later analysis, TCR beta V- and J-gene trimming was associated with a missense DCLRE1C variant. TCR beta chains numbering under 200 were designated cytomegalovirus-associated.

The CDR3 loop spans 15 amino acids. Germline loops: CDR1 SGHTA, CDR2 FQGTGA. V dropped 2 bases and J dropped 8; count of bases not matched to a gene: 11. The sequence came from a man aged 35 to 55 in good health and CMV-seropositive. What was sequenced was PBMCs. The V call is TRBV7-3, the J call TRBJ1-2; 7 nucleotides agree with TRBD1. The CDR3 spells CASSLSGTDWGGYTF. DNA for the CDR3: TGTGCCAGCAGCTTATCGGGGACAGACTGGGGCGGCTACACCTTC. The whole variable domain, remainder taken from reference TRBV7-3 and TRBJ1-2, is GAGVSQTPSNKVTEKGKYVELRCDPISGHTALYWYRQSLGQGPEFLIYFQGTGAADDSGLPNDRFFAVRPEGSVSTLKIQRTERGDSAVYLCASSLSGTDWGGYTFGSGTRLTVV.